This T cell receptor beta chain stems from a study of naive and memory T cell subsets. Notes on the study in general: Naive repertoires, especially CD8, held a few larger clonotypes, possibly memory cells re-expressing CD45RA.

Overnight CMV lysate stimulation of fresh PBMCs defined donor CMV status by CD4+ IFNgamma. Unmatched junction bases numbered 2, after V lost 6 bases and J lost 0 bases. Germline assignment: CDR1 SQVTM and CDR2 ANQGSEA. The CDR3 is 13 amino acids. Both TRBC1 and TRBC2 were covered by a beta constant-region primer of two equimolar oligonucleotides. Four rounds of PCR amplified the ligated cDNA using nested alpha and beta constant-region primers plus SP2. TCRdb fed the UMI-ligation and nested PCR reads into MiXCR, producing one record per CDR3 protein. The sample has 140,000 to 150,000 distinct CDR3 sequences, approximately 22% seen once. This clonotype has only a few counts. The antigen is not known.

The sequence was collected from a human donor in good health. This chain links TRBV29-1 with TRBJ2-1, with 7 bases identical to TRBD2. The sample taken for sequencing was naive CD4+ T cells from blood. In DNA form, the CDR3 reads TGCAGCGTCCGGACTAGCTCCTACAATGAGCAGTTCTTC. This sequence encodes CSVRTSSYNEQFF.